This T cell receptor (beta chain) derives from a study of CD8 T cells in Susac syndrome. Points from the study as a whole: The total CD8+ repertoires contained 15 to 20 Susac-specific public clones, and the CD8+ TEMRA repertoires contained four to six.

RNA was extracted with the RNeasy kit, and a quantity of roughly 0.45 to 1 ug was reverse transcribed using random hexamers. It was immunoSEQ multiplex PCR that amplified TCR beta CDR3 across 54 Vbeta and 13 Jbeta. TCRdb itself ran the immunoSEQ multiplex PCR reads through MiXCR, one entry per CDR3 protein. The table has about 100,000 distinct CDR3 sequences, around 96% seen once. Points on this clonotype: Its cognate antigen is unknown.

The authors negatively isolated CD8+ and CD4+ T cells and FACS-enriched TEMRA cells. The trim removed 6 bases at V and 9 bases at J, leaving 11 bases unmatched. Per the germline V gene, CDR1 is SQVTM and CDR2 is ANQGSEA. This CDR3 region has 14 residues. The sequence came from a human donor with Susac syndrome. Sample: CD8+ T cells from PBMCs. The chain is built from TRBV29-1 and TRBJ1-4; 9 positions match TRBD1. CDR3 amino acids: CSVGTGTGYQKLFF. The CDR3 DNA follows: TGCAGCGTAGGCACCGGGACAGGGTACCAAAAACTGTTTTTT.